These 22 T cell receptor beta chains share one sample of origin, sequenced in a study of T cells after yellow fever vaccination. TCRdb recomputed calls from the 5' RACE reads with MiXCR, one row per CDR3 protein. This sample has 65,000 to 90,000 distinct CDR3 sequences; about an eighth occur once, and the top ten carry 20% to 25%. Sequenced here: CD8+ T cells not binding an NS4B(214-222) dextramer, sorted from PBMCs, sampled roughly 20 days after the first yellow fever vaccination. The receptors were gathered from a man aged 18 to 35 who received the YFV17D yellow fever vaccine.

The rearrangement joins TRBV19 to TRBJ2-2; unclear D gene. The V end lost 6 bases, the J end lost 0 bases, and 8 bases lay between the germline ends. Germline V lookup: CDR1 LNHDA, CDR2 SQIVND (reference sequence). The CDR3 covers 14 residues. The CDR3 reads CASSWTSNTGELFF. CDR3 nucleotides: TGTGCCAGTAGCTGGACGTCGAACACCGGGGAGCTGTTTTTT. Looking up the rest from reference TRBV19 and TRBJ2-2 gives the full variable domain: DGGITQSPKYLFRKEGQNVTLSCEQNLNHDAMYWYRQDPGQGLRLIYYSQIVNDFQKGDIAEGYSVSREKKESFPLTVTSAQKNPTAFYLCASSWTSNTGELFFGEGSRLTVL.

This clonotype has just a few counts. This sequence joins TRBV6-5 and TRBJ1-5; D uncertain. The germline gives CDR1 MNHEY, CDR2 SVGAGI. The CDR3 covers 13 residues. The V and J ends lost 2 bases and 0 bases respectively, with 2 bases between them. The CDR3 sequence is CASSYGSNQPQHF. In DNA, the CDR3 is TGTGCCAGCAGTTACGGTAGCAATCAGCCCCAGCATTTT.

V and J are TRBV4-3 and TRBJ2-2; 10 bases are shared with TRBD1. With 4 bases clipped from V and 3 bases from J, the junction kept 2 bases outside the gene matches. The V gene's germline CDR1 is LGHNA and CDR2 YSLEER. The CDR3 length is 15 residues. The CDR3 DNA reads as TGCGCCAGCAGCCCCGGGACAGGGGACACCGGGGAGCTGTTTTTT. Translating gives CASSPGTGDTGELFF.

This clonotype was detected only a few times. V gene TRBV29-1 combines with J gene TRBJ2-5, with 7 bases aligning to TRBD2. The junction had 9 bases not matched to a gene; V was cut back by 6 bases and J by 5 bases. This CDR3 has 13 amino acids. Germline CDR1 and CDR2: SQVTM and ANQGSEA. CDR3: CSVPYGGGETQYF. CDR3 nucleotide sequence: TGCAGCGTCCCCTATGGGGGGGGGGAGACCCAGTACTTC. Looking up the rest from reference TRBV29-1 and TRBJ2-5 gives the full variable domain: SAVISQKPSRDICQRGTSLTIQCQVDSQVTMMFWYRQQPGQSLTLIATANQGSEATYESGFVIDKFPISRPNLTFSTLTVSNMSPEDSSIYLCSVPYGGGETQYFGPGTRLLVL.

V is TRBV27 and J is TRBJ2-5, with 9 bases lining up with TRBD2. This CDR3 spans 15 amino acids. The ends lost 8 bases at V and 4 bases at J; junction bases unmatched: 11. The germline V gene encodes CDR1 MNHEY and CDR2 SMNVEV (reference sequence). The CDR3 here is CASGLSGGRVETQYF. CDR3 sequence (DNA): TGTGCCAGCGGCCTAAGCGGGGGGCGCGTAGAGACCCAGTACTTC.

This rearrangement joins TRBV6-1 to TRBJ2-7; the match to TRBD2 covers 8 bases. Germline assignment: CDR1 MNHNS and CDR2 SASEGT. V trimming: 5 bases; J trimming: 4 bases; junction bases outside the gene matches: 10. The CDR3 is 15 residues long. The CDR3 region is CASSPGGLGSYEQYV. CDR3 in DNA: TGTGCCAGCAGTCCGGGGGGGCTTGGGTCTTACGAGCAGTACGTC.

This clonotype occurred a few times. The rearrangement links TRBV12-3 or TRBV12-4 to TRBJ2-1; a weak D match, TRBD2 (6 bases). CDR3 size: 16 residues. V dropped 6 bases and J dropped 0 bases, with 15 bases sitting between them. CDR3 DNA: TGTGCCAGCAGCGCCACCAGGGACTCCTCCTACAATGAGCAGTTCTTC. Translation gives CASSATRDSSYNEQFF.

This clonotype was counted only a few times. This rearrangement joins TRBV7-9 to TRBJ2-5; D possibly corresponds to TRBD1 (5 bases). The germline gives CDR1 SEHNR, CDR2 FQNEAQ (reference sequence). The CDR3 contains 15 residues. Deletions cut 5 bases from V and 5 bases from J, with 18 bases between. The CDR3 nucleotides are TGTGCCAGCAGCCCCGGCGCAGGGTGGATTGAGACCCAGTACTTC. It translates to CASSPGAGWIETQYF.

The sample holds a few counts of this clonotype. The chain combines TRBV4-1 with TRBJ2-5, with TRBD1 matching over 12 bases. The V gene end was trimmed by 2 bases and the J gene end by 5 bases; junction bases not matched to a gene: 3. CDR3 length: 15 amino acids. From germline, CDR1 is MGHRA and CDR2 YSYEKL. The CDR3, as DNA: TGCGCCAGCAGCCAATGGGACAGGGGGCCGGAGACCCAGTACTTC. Protein sequence: CASSQWDRGPETQYF.

The chain joins TRBV19 to TRBJ1-5; no clear D gene. CDR3 length equals 13 residues. Trimming stripped 1 base from V and 9 bases from J, with 10 bases between. Germline CDR1 and CDR2: LNHDA and SQIVND (reference sequence). The chain's CDR3 is CASSIVRVWPQHF. CDR3 nucleotide sequence: TGTGCCAGTAGTATAGTGCGGGTTTGGCCCCAGCATTTT.

This clonotype was found a few times. The chain employs TRBV4-1 and TRBJ2-5; D unresolved. Germline V CDR1 and CDR2: MGHRA, YSYEKL. The CDR3 covers 13 residues. V lost 2 bases, J lost 7 bases, and 11 bases lay in between. The CDR3 DNA is TGCGCCAGCAGCCAAAATGCTTGGGGGACCCAGTACTTC. It specifies CASSQNAWGTQYF.

This sequence joins TRBV12-3 or TRBV12-4 and TRBJ2-7, with D tentatively TRBD2 (6 bases). V shed 3 bases and J shed 4 bases, with 19 bases lying between them. The CDR3 is 16 residues long. CDR3 residues: CASSLGSELAGYEQYF. CDR3 DNA: TGTGCCAGCAGTTTGGGGTCAGAACTGGCGGGGTACGAGCAGTACTTC.

The chain has TRBV5-1 and TRBJ2-4; D uncertain. The germline V gene encodes CDR1 SGHRS and CDR2 YFSETQ. The germline V and J ends were trimmed by 4 bases and 0 bases, with 11 bases remaining between them. The CDR3 has 15 residues. The CDR3 sequence is CASSLRTVAKNIQYF. The CDR3, as DNA: TGCGCCAGCAGCCTCCGGACCGTAGCCAAAAACATTCAGTACTTC.

This clonotype has only a few counts. CDR3 in amino acids: CASSRRTGGDSPLHF. The CDR3 nucleotides are TGTGCCAGCAGCCGACGGACAGGGGGCGATTCACCCCTCCACTTT. The chain links TRBV3-1 to TRBJ1-6; 11 nucleotides match TRBD1. This CDR3 is 15 amino acids long. CDR1 is LGHDT and CDR2 is YNNKEL in the germline V gene (reference sequence). Trimming removed 4 bases from V and 8 bases from J; junction bases left unmatched: 4.

A few counts support this clonotype. V gene TRBV4-1 combines with J gene TRBJ2-7; 8 bases line up with TRBD2. The ends lost 2 bases at V and 3 bases at J; junction bases unmatched: 3. Germline lookup yields CDR1 MGHRA and CDR2 YSYEKL. The CDR3 is 14 amino acids. CDR3 bases: TGCGCCAGCAGCCAACAGCGGGGGATCTACGAGCAGTACTTC. Translation: CASSQQRGIYEQYF.

This clonotype was observed a few times. The chain combines TRBV12-3 or TRBV12-4 with TRBJ1-2; 8 bases align to TRBD1. The CDR3 is made up of 13 amino acids. With V trimmed by 6 bases and J by 8 bases, 8 bases remained unmatched. The CDR3 spells CASSLEQGGGYTF. The CDR3 bases are TGTGCCAGCAGCCTCGAACAGGGGGGAGGCTACACCTTC.

This rearrangement joins TRBV4-1 to TRBJ2-7; 11 bases align to TRBD2. The CDR3 covers 17 residues. Trimming removed 3 bases from V and 4 bases from J; junction bases left unmatched: 11. Germline V gene sequence: CDR1 MGHRA, CDR2 YSYEKL. CDR3 sequence (DNA): TGCGCCAGCAGCCAGATCGAACTAGCGGGGGTTTCGTACGAGCAGTACTTC. This sequence encodes CASSQIELAGVSYEQYF.

The V and J genes are TRBV27 and TRBJ1-2; D unclear. The CDR3 has 13 amino acids. V shed 2 bases and J shed 4 bases, with 8 bases lying between them. Germline CDR1 reads MNHEY; CDR2 reads SMNVEV (reference sequence). The CDR3 protein is CASSLGSSYGYTF. The CDR3 DNA sequence: TGTGCCAGCAGTTTAGGCTCATCCTATGGCTACACCTTC.

This clonotype was seen many times. The chain carries TRBV20-1 and TRBJ2-1; 9 nucleotides agree with TRBD2. The CDR3 sequence is 17 residues long. The V gene end was trimmed by 2 bases and the J gene end by 10 bases; junction bases not matched to a gene: 18. The germline CDR1 and CDR2 sequences are DFQATT and SNEGSKA (reference sequence). This CDR3 reads CSARTGAPSGDGTEQFF. The CDR3 DNA is TGCAGTGCTAGAACTGGGGCACCTAGCGGGGATGGAACGGAGCAGTTCTTC.

The V and J genes are TRBV6-2 or TRBV6-3 and TRBJ2-2, with 10 positions matching TRBD1. The CDR3 has 15 amino acids. CDR1 MNHEY and CDR2 SVGEGT come from the germline V gene. After removal of 4 bases from V and 2 bases from J, the junction contained 1 base not matched to a gene. CDR3 in amino acids: CASSWTGGNTGELFF. The CDR3 nucleotides read TGTGCCAGCAGTTGGACAGGGGGAAACACCGGGGAGCTGTTTTTT.

This clonotype occurred a few times. J is TRBJ2-7 and V is TRBV27; D is perhaps TRBD1 (6 bases). The CDR3 totals 13 residues. Germline CDR1 MNHEY, CDR2 SMNVEV (reference sequence). V was cut by 6 bases and J by 0 bases, with 9 bases left in between. The CDR3 region is CASRRTVSYEQYV. DNA of the CDR3: TGTGCCAGCAGAAGGACAGTCTCCTACGAGCAGTACGTC.

The J gene is TRBJ1-2, the V gene TRBV20-1; the D gene is possibly TRBD1 (6 bases). The CDR3 extends over 10 amino acids. The germline CDR1 and CDR2 sequences are DFQATT and SNEGSKA (reference sequence). CDR3 sequence reads: CGGQDYGYTF. CDR3 DNA: TGCGGGGGACAAGACTATGGCTACACCTTC.